This T cell receptor beta chain was recovered during a study of cytomegalovirus exposure and HLA in healthy donors (dated by TCRdb to the late 2010s). General notes on the study: According to an earlier analysis of 550 to 700 of the donors, some 170 million T cells yielded roughly 110 million unique TCR beta sequences and about 300 Gb of sequence data. An early release that covered approximately 600 HLA-typed donors contained about 300 gigabases of sequencing data and 80 million or so unique TCR sequences. Among the roughly 390 genotyped donors, around 81% belonged to the genetic ancestry cluster associated with self-reported Caucasian donors. The aim of the study was to test whether cataloging public T cell receptors could identify signatures of past pathogen exposure. Using immunosequencing, the study profiled T cell repertoires from 500 to 800 subjects and related those repertoires to cytomegalovirus serostatus. A separate validation cohort of over 95 different subjects was used in addition to the roughly 620-subject first cohort. To predict cytomegalovirus infection status, the study brought together high-throughput TCR immunosequencing, statistical association of individual TCRs with disease status, and machine learning. A later analysis re-analyzed previously published TCR beta repertoires from 660 or so donors and added high-resolution HLA genotyping to study TCR occurrence patterns. Rather than using new phenotypic data, the later analysis identified candidate immune exposures from TCR beta sequences and from how often those sequences occurred across donors. An earlier analysis of around 580 of the donors used high-throughput TCR beta sequencing to judge whether each TCR beta V gene segment behaved as functional or pseudogenic. Donor age, sex, ethnicity and CMV serostatus were collected together with the repertoire data. In a later genetic analysis, genome-wide SNP genotypes for about 60% of the 666 donors were used, and that subset was treated as a discovery cohort. Every discovery cohort repertoire had been produced on one sequencing platform. HLA typing included class I and class II loci at four-digit resolution. The number of typed donors differed by locus: about 620-640 for A, B, C, DRB1 and DQB1; approximately 520 for DQA1; 606 for DPA1; and about 450 for DPB1. Roughly five DR-DQ haplotypes were treated as single units for association and clustering because of strong linkage in the cohort. Across 398 genotyped donors of the cohort, an average of roughly 230,000 unique TCR beta nucleotide sequences per donor were sequenced, and roughly 18% of those sequences were non-productive. The research as a whole found: For the cohort, immune exposure information was limited to CMV serostatus. When HLA alleles, especially DR and DQ, strongly co-occurred, attributing TCR associations to individual alleles was difficult. An association between a missense DCLRE1C variant and V-gene and J-gene trimming of TCR beta chains was found in a later genetic analysis and replicated in an independent cohort. In vitro tests confirmed that three of the cytomegalovirus-associated TCR beta chains recognize cytomegalovirus antigens. A further reported finding was that TCR beta sequences accurately predicted the HLA-A and HLA-B alleles for most subjects in the first cohort. The authors suggested that the approach could potentially be generalized to other disease states and immunological phenotypes. Only TCR beta chains were sequenced in this cohort, and the absence of alpha or paired-chain data limited detectable features. In a later analysis, around 15,000 TCR beta sequences were associated with specific HLA alleles at a false discovery rate of 0.05. In a later analysis, HLA-associated TCR beta chains showed more clonal expansion and lower generation probabilities than non-associated chains that were equally common. Correlated functional status among segregating V segments might be attributable to linkage disequilibrium, but an unknown experimental factor could not be ruled out. In the study, around 150 TCR beta chains were listed as associated with cytomegalovirus. While some public TCRs were present in many individuals, most TCR sequences turned up only very rarely across donors. In a later genetic analysis, fewer N-insertions in productive TCRs were reported among donors in an Asian-associated ancestry cluster than the roughly 700-donor mean. A later analysis reported that several top co-occurrence clusters appeared linked to parvovirus B19, influenza, CMV and Epstein-Barr virus. Cytomegalovirus status was reported to be diagnosed by the classifier with high specificity and sensitivity in both the original and validation cohorts. Roughly uniform sequencing depth across donors was assumed in presence/absence analyses, although this assumption may not hold. Most CMV-associated TCR beta chains appeared to be HLA-restricted in a later analysis, and the HLA associations seemed to be driven largely by CMV exposure. A group of highly shared sequence variants was considered likely to be a technical artifact of the sequencing pipeline. Some IMGT-functional V segments, including TRBV6-2 and TRBV6-3, could not be distinguished by the 87-base-pair reads and were therefore excluded. According to a later analysis, TCR association rates differed among HLA loci, with DRB1 alleles showing the most associated TCRs and HLA-C alleles showing the fewest. In an earlier analysis of some 550 of the donors, most TCR beta V segments were observed in productive rearrangements about 90% or about 30% of the time, broadly matching IMGT annotations. The earlier analysis of fewer than 750 of the donors excluded 15 to 20 rarely observed V segments, including chromosome 9 orphons, because counts were too low. Because HLA typing was unavailable for some donors at each locus, only the typed subset was used in association tests.

In total, about 650 healthy bone marrow donors made up the cohort. At the time of sampling, all cohort members were nominally healthy, though unrecorded immune exposures were likely present. The donor tested CMV seropositive and was one of the 289 seropositive cohort members. A peripheral blood sample was provided by each donor, and peripheral blood mononuclear cells were used for TCR beta sequencing. The Qiagen DNeasy Blood Extraction Kit was used to extract genomic DNA from the blood cell samples. The cysteine opens and the phenylalanine closes a CDR3 of 15 amino acids. Just CDR3 DNA is preserved here, 45 bases in frame from base 1. Looking up the germline V gene yields CDR1 MDHEN and CDR2 SYDVKM. Between the V and J ends, shortened by 8 bases and 4 bases respectively, the junction contains 18 bases. Receptors were amplified or captured by the immunoSEQ multiplex PCR assay. The multiplex PCR relied on a mix of 60 forward primers for TCR Vbeta segments and 13 reverse primers for TCR Jbeta segments. The CDR3 region of rearranged TCR beta genes was amplified from genomic DNA by a multiplex PCR assay. The Illumina HiSeq System was used to sequence the amplified TCR beta libraries as 87-base-pair reads. Per the authors' processing: A later analysis counted about 82 million unique TCR beta chains across the 550 to 700 repertoires, and about 10 million of these chains were shared by at least two donors. A nearest-neighbor algorithm error-corrected the raw reads and collapsed the reads into unique sequences, merging closely related sequences to remove PCR and sequencing errors. V, D and J gene segments were assigned by aligning CDR3 sequences to IMGT reference sequences. For a sequence to be retained, a match of at least six nucleotides was required to both a V gene segment and a J gene segment. Rearrangements were called productive when the CDR3 lacked stop codons and stayed in frame with V and J; all others were non-productive. CDR3 was defined by IMGT convention, running from the second conserved V-encoded cysteine to the conserved J-encoded phenylalanine. The earlier analysis of about 610 of the donors excluded sequences that lacked an unambiguous match to a single V gene segment. In an earlier analysis of roughly 500 of the donors, V segments were called functional above 56.7% productive rearrangements and were called segregating when the between-donor standard deviation exceeded 5%. A statistical classification framework was built for diagnosing cytomegalovirus status from the catalog of TCR beta chain sequences. In a later analysis, V and J genes were assigned by comparing TCR nucleotide sequences against IMGT/GENE-DB human TR gene sequences. Using the TCRdist pipeline, a later analysis assigned CDR3 sequences along with most-parsimonious VDJ recombination scenarios. In a later analysis, each TCR beta chain was defined by its CDR3 amino acid sequence together with its V-gene family, and reads lacking a unique V-gene family were excluded. In a later analysis, a few hundred highly shared, low-generation-probability nucleotide sequences were removed to address suspected cross-contamination and a sequencing artifact. For each public chain, a later analysis derived a clonal expansion index from normalized ranks of inferred template counts within each repertoire. In a later analysis, generation probabilities were computed using a VDJ recombination model fitted to out-of-frame rearrangements, and the results were checked against IGoR. In a later analysis, TCR-TCR, TCR-HLA and TCR-CMV co-occurrence was scored with hypergeometric tests, and a repertoire-size bias correction was applied to TCR pairs. A later analysis estimated false discovery rates by permuting HLA or CMV assignments 20 times. In a later analysis, co-occurring TCRs were grouped using DBSCAN, with TCRdist sequence similarity added in when clustering inside HLA-allele-positive subsets. Co-occurrence clustering excluded repertoires with fewer than 30,000 or more than 120,000 public chains, plus five with anomalous nucleotide sharing. TCRdb stores this immuneACCESS table with in-frame sequences only. Part of the clones is absent; in the studies checked, under half of the shortfall reflects unresolved V genes, and no reason is known for the rest. V, J and clone size are taken as reported in that table, and D and trimming were inferred from the DNA itself. Present in this sample are 76,000 or so clones, 65% to 75% of which were seen just once. 15% to 20% of the sample is in the top ten clones.

As regards this clone: The antigen it recognizes is unknown. No base qualities exist here, and no much larger clone lies one base off it.

This receptor chain uses TRBV28 and TRBJ2-1; a tentative D match to TRBD1 spans 7 bases. What was sequenced was PBMCs. This sequence was found in a woman aged 40 to 55 in good health and CMV-seropositive. The encoded CDR3 is CASRPAGQLYNEQFF. The nucleotide sequence is TGTGCCAGCCGCCCCGCGGGACAGCTGTACAATGAGCAGTTCTTC.